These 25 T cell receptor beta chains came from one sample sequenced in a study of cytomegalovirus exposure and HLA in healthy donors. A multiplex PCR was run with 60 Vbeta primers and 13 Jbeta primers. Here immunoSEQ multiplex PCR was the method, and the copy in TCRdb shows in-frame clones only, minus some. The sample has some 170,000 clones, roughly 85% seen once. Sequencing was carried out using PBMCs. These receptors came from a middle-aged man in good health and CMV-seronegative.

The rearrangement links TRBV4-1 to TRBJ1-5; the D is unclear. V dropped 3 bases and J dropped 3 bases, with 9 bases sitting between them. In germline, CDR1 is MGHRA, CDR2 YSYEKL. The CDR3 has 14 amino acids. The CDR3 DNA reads TGCGCCAGCAGCCAGTGGGGAGCCAATCAGCCCCAGCATTTT. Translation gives CASSQWGANQPQHF.

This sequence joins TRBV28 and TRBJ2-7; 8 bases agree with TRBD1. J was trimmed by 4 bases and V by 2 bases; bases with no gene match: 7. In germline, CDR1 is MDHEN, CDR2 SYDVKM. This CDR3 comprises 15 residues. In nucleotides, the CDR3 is TGTGCCAGCAGTTTACCGGGACAGGTTCTATACGAGCAGTACTTC. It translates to CASSLPGQVLYEQYF.

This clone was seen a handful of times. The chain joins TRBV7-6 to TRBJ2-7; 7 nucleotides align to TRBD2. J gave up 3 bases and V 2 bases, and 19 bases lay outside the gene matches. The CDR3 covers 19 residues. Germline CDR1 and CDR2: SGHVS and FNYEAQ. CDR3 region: CASSLWPPGWASGSYEQYF. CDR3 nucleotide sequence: TGTGCCAGCAGCTTATGGCCCCCCGGATGGGCTAGCGGAAGCTACGAGCAGTACTTC.

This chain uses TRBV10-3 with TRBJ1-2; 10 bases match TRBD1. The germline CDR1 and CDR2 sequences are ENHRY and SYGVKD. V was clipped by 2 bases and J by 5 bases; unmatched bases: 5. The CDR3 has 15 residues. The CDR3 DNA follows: TGTGCCATCAGTGAGACGGGACAGGGGAAGTATGGCTACACCTTC. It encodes CAISETGQGKYGYTF.

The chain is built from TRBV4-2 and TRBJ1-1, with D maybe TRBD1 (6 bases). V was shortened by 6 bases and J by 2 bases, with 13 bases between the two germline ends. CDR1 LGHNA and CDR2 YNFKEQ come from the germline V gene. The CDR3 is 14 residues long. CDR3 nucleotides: TGTGCCAGCAGTCGAACAGGGCCCAACACTGAAGCTTTCTTT. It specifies CASSRTGPNTEAFF.

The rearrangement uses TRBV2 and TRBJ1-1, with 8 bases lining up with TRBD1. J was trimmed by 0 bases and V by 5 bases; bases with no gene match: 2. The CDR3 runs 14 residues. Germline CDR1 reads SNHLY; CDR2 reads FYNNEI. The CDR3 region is CASSWTGLNTEAFF. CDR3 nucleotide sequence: TGTGCCAGCAGTTGGACAGGGCTGAACACTGAAGCTTTCTTT.

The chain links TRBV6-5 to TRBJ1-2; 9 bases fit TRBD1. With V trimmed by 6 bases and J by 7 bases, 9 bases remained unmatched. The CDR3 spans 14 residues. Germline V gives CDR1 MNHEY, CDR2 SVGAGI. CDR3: CASRPPGQGFGYTF. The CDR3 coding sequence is TGTGCCAGCAGACCGCCGGGACAGGGATTTGGCTACACCTTC.

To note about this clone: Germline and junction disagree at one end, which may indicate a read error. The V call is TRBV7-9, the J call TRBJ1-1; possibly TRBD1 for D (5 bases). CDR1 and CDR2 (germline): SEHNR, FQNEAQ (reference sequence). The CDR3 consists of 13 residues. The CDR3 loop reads CSSLGPPNTEAFF. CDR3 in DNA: TGTTCCAGCCTGGGGCCTCCGAACACTGAAGCTTTCTTT.

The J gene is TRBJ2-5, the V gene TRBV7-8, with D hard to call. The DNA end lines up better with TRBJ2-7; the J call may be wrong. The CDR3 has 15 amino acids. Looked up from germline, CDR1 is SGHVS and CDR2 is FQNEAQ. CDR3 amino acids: CASSLVGASSYEQYF. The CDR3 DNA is TGTGCCAGCAGCTTAGTTGGAGCTAGTTCCTACGAGCAGTACTTC.

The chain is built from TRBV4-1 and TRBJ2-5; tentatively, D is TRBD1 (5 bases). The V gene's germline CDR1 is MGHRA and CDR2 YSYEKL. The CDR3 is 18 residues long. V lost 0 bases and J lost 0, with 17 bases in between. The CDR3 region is CASSQDSPGTGHQETQYF. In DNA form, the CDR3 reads TGCGCCAGCAGCCAAGATTCGCCAGGCACAGGACACCAAGAGACCCAGTACTTC.

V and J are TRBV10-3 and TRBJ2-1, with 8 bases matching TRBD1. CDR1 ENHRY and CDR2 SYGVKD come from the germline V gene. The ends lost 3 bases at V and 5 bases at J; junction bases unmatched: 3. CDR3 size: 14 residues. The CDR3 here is CAISDRGQHNEQFF. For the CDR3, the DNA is TGTGCCATCAGTGACAGGGGGCAACACAATGAGCAGTTCTTC.

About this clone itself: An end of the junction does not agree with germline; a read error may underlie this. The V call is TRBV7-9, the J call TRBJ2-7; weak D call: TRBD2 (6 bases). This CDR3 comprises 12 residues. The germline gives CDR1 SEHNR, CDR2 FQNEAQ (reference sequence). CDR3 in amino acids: CSSSLSGREQYF. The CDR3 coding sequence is TGTTCCAGCAGCTTATCAGGGAGGGAGCAGTACTTC.

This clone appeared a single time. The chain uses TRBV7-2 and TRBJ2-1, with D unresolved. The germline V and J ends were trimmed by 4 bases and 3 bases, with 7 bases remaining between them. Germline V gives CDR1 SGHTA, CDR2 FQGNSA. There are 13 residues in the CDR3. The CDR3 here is CASSSPFYNEQFF. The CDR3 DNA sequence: TGTGCCAGCAGCTCCCCCTTCTACAATGAGCAGTTCTTC. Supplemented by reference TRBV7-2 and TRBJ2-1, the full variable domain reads GAGVSQSPSNKVTEKGKDVELRCDPISGHTALYWYRQSLGQGLEFLIYFQGNSAPDKSGLPSDRFSAERTGGSVSTLTIQRTQQEDSAVYLCASSSPFYNEQFFGPGTRLTVL.

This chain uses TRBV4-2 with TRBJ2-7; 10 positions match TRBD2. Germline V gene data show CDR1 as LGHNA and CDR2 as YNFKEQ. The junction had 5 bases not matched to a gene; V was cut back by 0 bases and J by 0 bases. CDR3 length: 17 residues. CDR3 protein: CASSQERASGSSYEQYF. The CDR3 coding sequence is TGTGCCAGCAGCCAAGAGAGGGCTAGCGGGAGCTCCTACGAGCAGTACTTC.

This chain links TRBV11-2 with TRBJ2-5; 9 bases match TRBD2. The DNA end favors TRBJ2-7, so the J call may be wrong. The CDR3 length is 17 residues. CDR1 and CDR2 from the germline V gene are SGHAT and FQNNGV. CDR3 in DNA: TGTGCCAGCAGCTTAGATTTTGCGGGAGGGGTGTCCTACGAGCAGTACTTC. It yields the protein CASSLDFAGGVSYEQYF.

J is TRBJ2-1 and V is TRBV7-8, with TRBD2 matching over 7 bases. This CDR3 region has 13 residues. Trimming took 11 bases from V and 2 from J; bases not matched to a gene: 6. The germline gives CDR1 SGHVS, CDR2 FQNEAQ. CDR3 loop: CAGGGLAYNEQFF. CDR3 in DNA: TGTGCCGGGGGGGGGTTAGCCTACAATGAGCAGTTCTTC.

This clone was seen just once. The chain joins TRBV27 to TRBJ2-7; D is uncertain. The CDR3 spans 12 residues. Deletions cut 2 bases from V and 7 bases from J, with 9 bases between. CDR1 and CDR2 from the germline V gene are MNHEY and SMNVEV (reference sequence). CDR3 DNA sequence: TGTGCCAGCAGTTTAATTGGCAGGGAGCAGTACTTC. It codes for CASSLIGREQYF.

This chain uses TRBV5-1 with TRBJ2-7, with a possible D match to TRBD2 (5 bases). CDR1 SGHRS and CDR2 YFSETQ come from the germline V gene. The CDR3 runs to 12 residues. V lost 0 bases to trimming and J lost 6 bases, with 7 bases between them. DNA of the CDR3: TGCGCCAGCAGCTTGGAACGGGGCGAGCAGTACTTC. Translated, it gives CASSLERGEQYF.

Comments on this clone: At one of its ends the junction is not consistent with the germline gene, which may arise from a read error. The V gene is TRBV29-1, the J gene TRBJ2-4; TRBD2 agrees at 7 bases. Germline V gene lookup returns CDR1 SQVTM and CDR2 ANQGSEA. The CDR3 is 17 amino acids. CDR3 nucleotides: TGCAGCGTCCAAAGCGGTCTTTTGGGGGGGACCAAAAACAGTCAGTACTTC. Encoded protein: CSVQSGLLGGTKNSQYF.

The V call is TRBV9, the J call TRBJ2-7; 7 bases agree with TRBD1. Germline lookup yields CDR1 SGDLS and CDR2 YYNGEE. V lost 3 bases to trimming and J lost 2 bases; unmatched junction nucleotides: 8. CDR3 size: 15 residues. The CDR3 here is CASSAGTALTYEQYF. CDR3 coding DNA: TGTGCCAGCAGCGCAGGGACAGCCTTAACCTACGAGCAGTACTTC.

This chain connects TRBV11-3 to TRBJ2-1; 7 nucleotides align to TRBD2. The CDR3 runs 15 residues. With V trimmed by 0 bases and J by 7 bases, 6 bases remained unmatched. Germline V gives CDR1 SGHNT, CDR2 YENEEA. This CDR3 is CASSLDGTNGNEQFF. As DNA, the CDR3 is TGTGCCAGCAGCTTAGATGGGACTAACGGGAATGAGCAGTTCTTC. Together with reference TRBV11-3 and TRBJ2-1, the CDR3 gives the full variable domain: EAGVVQSPRYKIIEKKQPVAFWCNPISGHNTLYWYLQNLGQGPELLIRYENEEAVDDSQLPKDRFSAERLKGVDSTLKIQPAELGDSAVYLCASSLDGTNGNEQFFGPGTRLTVL.

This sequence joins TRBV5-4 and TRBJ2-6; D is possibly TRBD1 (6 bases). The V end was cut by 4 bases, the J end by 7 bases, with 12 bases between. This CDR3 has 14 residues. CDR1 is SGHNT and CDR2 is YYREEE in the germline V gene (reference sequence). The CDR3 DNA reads TGTGCCAGCAGCGCAGGGGCCGGAGCCAACGTCCTGACTTTC. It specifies CASSAGAGANVLTF.

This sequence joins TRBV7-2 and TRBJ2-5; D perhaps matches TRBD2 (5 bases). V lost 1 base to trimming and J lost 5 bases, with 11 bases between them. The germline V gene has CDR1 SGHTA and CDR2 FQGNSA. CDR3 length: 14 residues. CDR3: CASSLDPGSETQYF. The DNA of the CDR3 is TGTGCCAGCAGCTTAGACCCGGGGTCGGAGACCCAGTACTTC.

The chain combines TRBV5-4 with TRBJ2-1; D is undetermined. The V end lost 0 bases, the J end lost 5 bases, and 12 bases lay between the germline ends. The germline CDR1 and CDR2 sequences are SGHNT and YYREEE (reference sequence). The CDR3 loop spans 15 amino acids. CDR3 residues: CASSLGRKQHNEQFF. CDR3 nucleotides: TGTGCCAGCAGCTTGGGCAGGAAGCAACACAATGAGCAGTTCTTC. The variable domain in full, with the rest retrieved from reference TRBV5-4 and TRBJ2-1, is ETGVTQSPTHLIKTRGQQVTLRCSSQSGHNTVSWYQQALGQGPQFIFQYYREEENGRGNFPPRFSGLQFPNYSSELNVNALELDDSALYLCASSLGRKQHNEQFFGPGTRLTVL.

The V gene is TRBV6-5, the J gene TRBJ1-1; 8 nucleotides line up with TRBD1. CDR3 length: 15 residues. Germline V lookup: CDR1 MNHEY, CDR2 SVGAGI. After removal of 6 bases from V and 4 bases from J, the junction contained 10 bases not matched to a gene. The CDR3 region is CASRPSRQGSTEAFF. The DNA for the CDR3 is TGTGCCAGCAGACCCTCCCGACAGGGGAGCACTGAAGCTTTCTTT.